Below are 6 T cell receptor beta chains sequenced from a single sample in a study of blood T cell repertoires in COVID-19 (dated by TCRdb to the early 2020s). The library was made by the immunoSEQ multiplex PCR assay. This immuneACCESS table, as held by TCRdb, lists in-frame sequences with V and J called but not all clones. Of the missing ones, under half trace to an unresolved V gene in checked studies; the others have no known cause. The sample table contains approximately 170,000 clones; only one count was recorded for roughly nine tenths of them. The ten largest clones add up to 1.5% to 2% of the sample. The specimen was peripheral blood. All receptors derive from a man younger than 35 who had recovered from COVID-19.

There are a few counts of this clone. The CDR3 nucleotides are TGTGCCAGCAGCACAGGGATTAGCTCCTACAATGAGCAGTTCTTC. Its protein is CASSTGISSYNEQFF. The chain carries TRBV5-6 and TRBJ2-1, with D tentatively TRBD1 (6 bases). Trimming shortened V by 4 bases and J by 0 bases, and 11 bases separated the two germline ends. The CDR3 covers 15 residues. Germline loops: CDR1 SGHDT, CDR2 YYEEEE.

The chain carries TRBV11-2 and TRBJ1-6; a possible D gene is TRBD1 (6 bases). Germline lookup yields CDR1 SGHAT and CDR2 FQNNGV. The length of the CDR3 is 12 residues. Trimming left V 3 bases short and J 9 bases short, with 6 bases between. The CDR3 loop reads CASSLTGSPLHF. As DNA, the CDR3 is TGTGCCAGCAGCTTGACAGGTTCACCCCTCCACTTT.

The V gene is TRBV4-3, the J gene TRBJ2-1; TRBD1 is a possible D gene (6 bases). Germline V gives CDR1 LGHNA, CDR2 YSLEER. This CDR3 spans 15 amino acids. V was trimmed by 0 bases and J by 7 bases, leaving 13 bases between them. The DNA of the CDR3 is TGCGCCAGCAGCCAAGATGGGGCAGGGGATAATGAGCAGTTCTTC. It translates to CASSQDGAGDNEQFF.

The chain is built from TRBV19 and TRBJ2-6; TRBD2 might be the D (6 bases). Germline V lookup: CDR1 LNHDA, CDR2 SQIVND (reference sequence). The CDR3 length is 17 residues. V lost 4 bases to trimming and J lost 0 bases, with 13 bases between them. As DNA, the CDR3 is TGTGCCAGTAGTAGTTTAGCGGAGGCCTCTGGGGCCAACGTCCTGACTTTC. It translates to CASSSLAEASGANVLTF.

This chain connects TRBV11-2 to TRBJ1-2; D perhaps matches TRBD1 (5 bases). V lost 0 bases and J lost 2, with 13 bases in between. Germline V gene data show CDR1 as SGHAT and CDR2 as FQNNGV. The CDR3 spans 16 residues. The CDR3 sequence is CASSLDRGGLNYGYTF. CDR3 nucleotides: TGTGCCAGCAGCTTAGATCGGGGGGGTTTGAACTATGGCTACACCTTC.

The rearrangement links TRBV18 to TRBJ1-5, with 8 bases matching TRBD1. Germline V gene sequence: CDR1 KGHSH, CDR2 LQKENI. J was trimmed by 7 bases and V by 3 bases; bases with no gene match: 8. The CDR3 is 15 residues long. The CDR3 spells CASSPQGALGQPQHF. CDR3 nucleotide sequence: TGTGCCAGCTCACCCCAGGGGGCCCTCGGACAGCCCCAGCATTTT.